This TCR beta chain was documented in a study of cytomegalovirus exposure and HLA in healthy donors. A remark on this clone: Its target is not known.

Those who donated were healthy bone marrow donors. V lost 5 bases, J lost 6 bases, and 17 bases lay in between. Looked up from germline, CDR1 is SGHAT and CDR2 is FQDESV (reference sequence). There are 14 residues in the CDR3. Primers: 60 Vbeta forward and 13 Jbeta reverse. Measured with immunoSEQ multiplex PCR; TCRdb has only the in-frame clones, and not every one. Its table records about 140,000 clones. Study-wide results and caveats: One cluster of highly shared sequence variants probably arose as a sequencing artifact. 164 TCR beta chains were listed as cytomegalovirus-associated. Segments of the TCR beta V type were, in most cases, productive about 87% or about 30% of the time in an earlier analysis.

The TCR was taken from a male donor in good health and CMV-seronegative. The rearrangement links TRBV11-1 to TRBJ2-7; maybe TRBD1 (6 bases). The sequenced sample was PBMCs. CDR3 amino acids: CASSLTGYSGEQYF. The CDR3 nucleotides read TGTGCCAGCAGCCTAACAGGGTACAGCGGCGAGCAGTACTTC.